Presented here are 2 T cell receptor beta chains from one specimen sequenced in a study of blood T cell repertoires in COVID-19. Clones were sequenced by immunoSEQ multiplex PCR, and TCRdb holds only the in-frame ones, with some missing. Of fewer than 250,000 clones in the sample, around 84% were seen once. The specimen was PBMCs or T cells enriched from blood (not recorded which). Receptor source: a woman in her 40s with acute COVID-19.

This rearrangement joins TRBV20-1 to TRBJ2-5, with TRBD1 matching over 10 bases. After removal of 4 bases from V and 9 bases from J, the junction contained 2 bases not matched to a gene. CDR1 DFQATT and CDR2 SNEGSKA come from the germline V gene (reference sequence). The CDR3 is made up of 11 amino acids. CDR3 loop: CSATGQGSQYF. Here the CDR3 DNA reads TGCAGTGCTACGGGACAGGGGTCCCAGTACTTC.

V and J are TRBV11-2 and TRBJ1-2, with 7 bases fitting TRBD1. This CDR3 is 17 amino acids long. The V gene's germline CDR1 is SGHAT and CDR2 FQNNGV. J gave up 1 base and V 1 base, and 9 bases lay outside the gene matches. The DNA of the CDR3 is TGTGCCAGCAGCTTAGGGTTGGCAGGGGGATATAACTATGGCTACACCTTC. It codes for CASSLGLAGGYNYGYTF.